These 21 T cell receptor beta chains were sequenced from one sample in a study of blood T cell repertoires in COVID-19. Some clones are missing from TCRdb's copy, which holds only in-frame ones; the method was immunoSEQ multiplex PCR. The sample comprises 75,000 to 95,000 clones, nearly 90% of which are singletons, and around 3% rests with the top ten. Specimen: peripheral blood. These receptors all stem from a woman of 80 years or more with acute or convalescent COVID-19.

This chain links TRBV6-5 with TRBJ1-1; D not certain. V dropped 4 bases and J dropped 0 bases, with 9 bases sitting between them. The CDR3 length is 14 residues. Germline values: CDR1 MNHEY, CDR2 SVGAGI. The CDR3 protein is CASSSGVMNTEAFF. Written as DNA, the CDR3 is TGTGCCAGCAGTTCTGGAGTCATGAACACTGAAGCTTTCTTT.

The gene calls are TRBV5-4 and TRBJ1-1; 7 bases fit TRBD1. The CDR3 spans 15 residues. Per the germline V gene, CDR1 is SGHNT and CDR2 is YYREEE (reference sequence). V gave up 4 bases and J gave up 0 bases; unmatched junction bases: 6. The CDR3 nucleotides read TGTGCCAGCAGCCCTCCGGGACAGATGAACACTGAAGCTTTCTTT. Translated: CASSPPGQMNTEAFF.

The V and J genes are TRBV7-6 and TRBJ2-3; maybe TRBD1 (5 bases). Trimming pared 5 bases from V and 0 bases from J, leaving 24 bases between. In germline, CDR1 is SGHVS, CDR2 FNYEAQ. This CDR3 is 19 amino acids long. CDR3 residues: CASSTNRGSGPSSTDTQYF. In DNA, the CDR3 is TGTGCCAGCAGCACCAATAGGGGCTCTGGCCCTTCCAGCACAGATACGCAGTATTTT. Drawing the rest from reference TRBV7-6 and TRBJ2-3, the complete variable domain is GAGVSQSPRYKVTKRGQDVALRCDPISGHVSLYWYRQALGQGPEFLTYFNYEAQQDKSGLPNDRFSAERPEGSISTLTIQRTEQRDSAMYRCASSTNRGSGPSSTDTQYFGPGTRLTVL.

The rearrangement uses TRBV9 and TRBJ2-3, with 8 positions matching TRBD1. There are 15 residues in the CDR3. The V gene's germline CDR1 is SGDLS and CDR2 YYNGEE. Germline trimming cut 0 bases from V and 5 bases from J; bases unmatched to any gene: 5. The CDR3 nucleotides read TGTGCCAGCAGCGTAGTGCAGGGGGCAGGAGATACGCAGTATTTT. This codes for CASSVVQGAGDTQYF.

Here the CDR3 reads CASSPLITEAFF. The CDR3 DNA is TGTGCCAGCAGTCCACTCATCACTGAAGCTTTCTTT. The genes are TRBV28 and TRBJ1-1; no reliable D call. With 5 bases removed from V and 4 bases from J, the gap between germline ends came to 8 bases. Germline values: CDR1 MDHEN, CDR2 SYDVKM. This CDR3 region has 12 residues.

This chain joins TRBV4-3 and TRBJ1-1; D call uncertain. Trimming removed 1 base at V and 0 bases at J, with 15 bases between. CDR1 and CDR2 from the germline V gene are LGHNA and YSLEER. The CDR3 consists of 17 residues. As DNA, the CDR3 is TGCGCCAGCAGCCAAGGGTGGCTTCAGGTTCTGAACACTGAAGCTTTCTTT. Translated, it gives CASSQGWLQVLNTEAFF.

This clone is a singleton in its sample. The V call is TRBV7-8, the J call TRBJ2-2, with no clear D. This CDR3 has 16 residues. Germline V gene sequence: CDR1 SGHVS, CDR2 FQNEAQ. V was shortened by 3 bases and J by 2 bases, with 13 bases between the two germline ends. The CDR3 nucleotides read TGTGCCAGCAGCTTCTCGGTATTTCTAAACACCGGGGAGCTGTTTTTT. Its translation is CASSFSVFLNTGELFF.

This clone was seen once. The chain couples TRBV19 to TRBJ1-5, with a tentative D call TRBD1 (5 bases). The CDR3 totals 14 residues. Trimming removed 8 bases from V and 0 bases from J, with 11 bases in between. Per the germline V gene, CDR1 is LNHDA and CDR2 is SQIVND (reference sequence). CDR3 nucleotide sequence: TGTGCCAGTCTGGACAAGCCTAGCAATCAGCCCCAGCATTTT. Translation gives CASLDKPSNQPQHF.

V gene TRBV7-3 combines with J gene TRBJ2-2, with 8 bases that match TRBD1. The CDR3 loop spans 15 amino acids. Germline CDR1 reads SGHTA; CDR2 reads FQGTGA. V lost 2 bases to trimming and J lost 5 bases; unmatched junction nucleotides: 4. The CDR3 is CASSLGDRRTGELFF. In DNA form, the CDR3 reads TGTGCCAGCAGCTTAGGGGACAGGAGGACCGGGGAGCTGTTTTTT.

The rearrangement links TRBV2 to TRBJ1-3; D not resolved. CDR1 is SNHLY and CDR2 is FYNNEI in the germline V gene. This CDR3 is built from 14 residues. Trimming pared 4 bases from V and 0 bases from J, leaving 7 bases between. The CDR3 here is CASSGRNSGNTIYF. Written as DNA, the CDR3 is TGTGCCAGCAGTGGGCGGAACTCTGGAAACACCATATATTTT.

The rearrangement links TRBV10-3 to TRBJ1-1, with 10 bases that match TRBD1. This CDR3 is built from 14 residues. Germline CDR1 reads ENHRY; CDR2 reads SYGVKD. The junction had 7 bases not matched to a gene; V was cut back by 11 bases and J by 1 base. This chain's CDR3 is CACGQGEQNTEAFF. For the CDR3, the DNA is TGTGCCTGTGGACAGGGGGAACAGAACACTGAAGCTTTCTTT.

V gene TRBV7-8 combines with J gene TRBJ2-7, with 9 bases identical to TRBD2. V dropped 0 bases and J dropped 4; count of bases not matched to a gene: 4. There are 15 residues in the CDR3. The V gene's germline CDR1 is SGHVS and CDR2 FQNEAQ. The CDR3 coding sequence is TGTGCCAGCAGCTTAGCTTTGGCGGGAGGGTACGAGCAGTACTTC. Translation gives CASSLALAGGYEQYF.

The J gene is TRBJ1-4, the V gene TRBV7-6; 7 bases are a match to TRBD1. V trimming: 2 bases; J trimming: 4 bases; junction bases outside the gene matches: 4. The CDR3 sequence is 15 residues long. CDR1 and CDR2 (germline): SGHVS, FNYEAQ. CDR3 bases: TGTGCCAGCAGCTTATCGACAGGGTATAATGAAAAACTGTTTTTT. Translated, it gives CASSLSTGYNEKLFF.

The chain's CDR3 is CASNSYNEQFF. The CDR3 DNA sequence: TGTGCCAGCAACTCTTACAATGAGCAGTTCTTC. This sequence joins TRBV28 and TRBJ2-1; no clear D. Trimming took off 7 bases at V and 4 bases at J, with 5 bases between the two ends. CDR1 and CDR2 from the germline V gene are MDHEN and SYDVKM. This CDR3 spans 11 amino acids.

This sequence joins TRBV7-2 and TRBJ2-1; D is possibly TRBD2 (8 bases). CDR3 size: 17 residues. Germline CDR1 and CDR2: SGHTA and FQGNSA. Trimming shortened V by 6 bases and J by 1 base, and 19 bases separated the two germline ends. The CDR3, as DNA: TGTGCCAGCAGGCTTAGGGGGCGGGAGGTGTCCTACAATGAGCAGTTCTTC. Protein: CASRLRGREVSYNEQFF.

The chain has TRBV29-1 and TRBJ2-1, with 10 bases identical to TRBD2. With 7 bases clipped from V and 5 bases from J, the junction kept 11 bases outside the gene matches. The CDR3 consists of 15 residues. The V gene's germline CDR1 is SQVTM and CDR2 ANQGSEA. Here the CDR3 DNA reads TGCAGCGCTAAAGCCCCCGGACTAGCGGACAATGAGCAGTTCTTC. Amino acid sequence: CSAKAPGLADNEQFF.

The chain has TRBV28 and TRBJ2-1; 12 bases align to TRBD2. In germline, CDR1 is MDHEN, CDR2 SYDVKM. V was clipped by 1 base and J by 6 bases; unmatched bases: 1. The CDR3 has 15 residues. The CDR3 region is CASSLSTSGSNEQFF. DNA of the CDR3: TGTGCCAGCAGTTTATCGACTAGCGGGAGCAATGAGCAGTTCTTC.

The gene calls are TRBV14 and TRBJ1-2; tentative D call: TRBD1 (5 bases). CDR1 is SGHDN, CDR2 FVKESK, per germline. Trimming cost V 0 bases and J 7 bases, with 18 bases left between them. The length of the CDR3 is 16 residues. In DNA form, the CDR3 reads TGTGCCAGCAGCCAAGAGCGCGGATGGGCAGGGCTTGGCTACACCTTC. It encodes CASSQERGWAGLGYTF.

The CDR3 region has the DNA TGTGCCAGCAGCCGTACCCTTCAGGGGGCTTGGGCGCAGTATTTT. Translated: CASSRTLQGAWAQYF. The gene calls are TRBV5-5 and TRBJ2-3; 8 bases agree with TRBD1. Unmatched junction bases numbered 14, after V lost 4 bases and J lost 10 bases. This CDR3 has 15 amino acids. Germline CDR1 reads SGHKS; CDR2 reads YYEKEE (reference sequence).

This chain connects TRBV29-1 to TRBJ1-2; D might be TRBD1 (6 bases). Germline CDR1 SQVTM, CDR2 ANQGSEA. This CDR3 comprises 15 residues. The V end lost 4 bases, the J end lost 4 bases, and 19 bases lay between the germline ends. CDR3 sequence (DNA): TGCAGCGTTGGGGGACAAACTGCCTTATCCTATGGCTACACCTTC. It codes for CSVGGQTALSYGYTF.

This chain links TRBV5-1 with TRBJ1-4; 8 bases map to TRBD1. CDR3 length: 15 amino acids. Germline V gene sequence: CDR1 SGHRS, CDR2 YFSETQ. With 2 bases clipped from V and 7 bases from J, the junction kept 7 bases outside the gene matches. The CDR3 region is CASSFDRGLGEKLFF. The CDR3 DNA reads TGCGCCAGCAGCTTCGACAGGGGCCTAGGTGAAAAACTGTTTTTT.